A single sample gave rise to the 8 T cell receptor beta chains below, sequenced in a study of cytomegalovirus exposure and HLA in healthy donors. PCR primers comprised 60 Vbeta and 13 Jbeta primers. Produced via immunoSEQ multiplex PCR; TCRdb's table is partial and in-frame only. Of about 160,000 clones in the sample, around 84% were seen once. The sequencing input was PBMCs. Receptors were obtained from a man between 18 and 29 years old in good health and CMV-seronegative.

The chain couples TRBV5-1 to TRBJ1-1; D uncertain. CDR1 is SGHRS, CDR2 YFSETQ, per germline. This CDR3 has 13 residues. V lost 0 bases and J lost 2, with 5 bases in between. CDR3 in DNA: TGCGCCAGCAGCTTGGTCACAAACACTGAAGCTTTCTTT. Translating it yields CASSLVTNTEAFF.

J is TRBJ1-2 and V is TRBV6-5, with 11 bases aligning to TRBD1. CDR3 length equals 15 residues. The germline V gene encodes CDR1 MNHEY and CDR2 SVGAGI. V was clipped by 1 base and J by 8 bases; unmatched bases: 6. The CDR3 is CASSYFGTGGSGYTF. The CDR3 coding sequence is TGTGCCAGCAGTTACTTCGGGACAGGGGGTTCAGGCTACACCTTC.

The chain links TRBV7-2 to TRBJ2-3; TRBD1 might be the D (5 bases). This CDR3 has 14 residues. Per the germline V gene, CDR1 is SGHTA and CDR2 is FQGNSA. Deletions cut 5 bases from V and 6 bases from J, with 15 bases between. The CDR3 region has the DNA TGTGCCAGCAGCAGCAGTGGGGCCTACGATACGCAGTATTTT. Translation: CASSSSGAYDTQYF.

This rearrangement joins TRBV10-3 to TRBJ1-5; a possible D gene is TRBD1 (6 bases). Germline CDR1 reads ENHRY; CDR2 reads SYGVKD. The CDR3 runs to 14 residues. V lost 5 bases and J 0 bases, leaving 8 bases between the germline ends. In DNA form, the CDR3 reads TGTGCCATCAGTCGGACAGATAGCAATCAGCCCCAGCATTTT. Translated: CAISRTDSNQPQHF.

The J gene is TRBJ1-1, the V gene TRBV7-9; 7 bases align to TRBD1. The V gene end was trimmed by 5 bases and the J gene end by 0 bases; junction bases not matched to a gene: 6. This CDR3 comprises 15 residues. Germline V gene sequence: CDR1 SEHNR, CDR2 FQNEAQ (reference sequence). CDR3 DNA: TGTGCCAGCAGCCCTCAGGGGGAAGTGAACACTGAAGCTTTCTTT. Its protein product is CASSPQGEVNTEAFF.

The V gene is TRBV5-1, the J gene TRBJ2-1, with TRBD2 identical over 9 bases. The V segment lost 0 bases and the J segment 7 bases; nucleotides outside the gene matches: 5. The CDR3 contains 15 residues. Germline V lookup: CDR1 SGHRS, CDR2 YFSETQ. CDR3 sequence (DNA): TGCGCCAGCAGCTTGGGGGCGGGAGGGCCGAATGAGCAGTTCTTC. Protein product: CASSLGAGGPNEQFF.

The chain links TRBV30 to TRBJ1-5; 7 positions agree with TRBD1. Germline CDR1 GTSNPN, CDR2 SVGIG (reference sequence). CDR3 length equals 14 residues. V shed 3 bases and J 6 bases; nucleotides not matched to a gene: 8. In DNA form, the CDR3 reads TGTGCCTGGAGAGCTGGACAGGAGAGTCAGCCCCAGCATTTT. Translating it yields CAWRAGQESQPQHF.

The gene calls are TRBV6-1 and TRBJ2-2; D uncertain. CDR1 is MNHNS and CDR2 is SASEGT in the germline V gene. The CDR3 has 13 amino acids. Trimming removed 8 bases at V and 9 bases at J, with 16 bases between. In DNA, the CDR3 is TGTGCCAGCCTGGAGTCCGTTGGCCGGGAGCTGTTTTTT. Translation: CASLESVGRELFF.